The T cell receptor (beta chain) under discussion was sequenced for a study of blood T cell repertoires in COVID-19. Whole-study context: Sites across the United States, Italy and Spain contributed samples from acute and convalescent COVID-19. T cells, B-cell-depleted T cells, or PBMCs provided the cDNA or gDNA that served as material.

This CDR3 comprises 16 residues. V lost 2 bases and J 2 bases, leaving 14 bases between the germline ends. Germline V gene lookup returns CDR1 SGDLS and CDR2 YYNGEE. Authors' data handling: Amplification with reference gene primers provided the estimates of nucleated cell counts. Sequencing was performed with immunoSEQ multiplex PCR; in TCRdb, only in-frame clones are kept and a portion is missing. V and J calls and clone size come straight from that table; D and trimming were deduced from the DNA. In the table there are some 96,000 clones, approximately 89% of which are singletons. The TCR was taken from a man aged 50-59 years with acute or convalescent COVID-19. The sequenced sample was peripheral blood. This chain uses TRBV9 with TRBJ2-1; the D gene is possibly TRBD2 (7 bases). Here the CDR3 reads CASSVGGGSAYNEQFF. For the CDR3, the DNA is TGTGCCAGCAGCGTTGGGGGCGGGAGCGCCTACAATGAGCAGTTCTTC.